This section outlines one T cell receptor (beta chain) sequence together with its context. Each and every patient relapsed after autologous stem cell transplantation, and patients got differing brentuximab vedotin exposure. The method was immunoSEQ multiplex PCR; TCRdb's version includes in-frame clones alone and lacks a portion of them. This table has approximately 25,000 clones, approximately 81% appearing once. This sample was included in a study of PD-1 blockade in classical Hodgkin lymphoma. Study in general: Patients had nivolumab dosed at 3 mg/kg, delivered intravenously every 2 weeks.

With 5 bases removed from V and 4 bases from J, the gap between germline ends came to 10 bases. The CDR3 sequence is 13 residues long. Germline CDR1 LNHNV, CDR2 YYDKDF (reference sequence). Material: peripheral blood mononuclear cells (PBMCs), obtained before the second cycle of nivolumab. This chain uses TRBV15 with TRBJ2-3; D gene uncertain. The source is a human donor with classical Hodgkin lymphoma. CDR3 bases: TGTGCCACCAGCCAAGCCGGCTCAGATACGCAGTATTTT. Residues: CATSQAGSDTQYF. Drawing the rest from reference TRBV15 and TRBJ2-3, the complete variable domain is DAMVIQNPRYQVTQFGKPVTLSCSQTLNHNVMYWYQQKSSQAPKLLFHYYDKDFNNEADTPDNFQSRRPNTSFCFLDIRSPGLGDTAMYLCATSQAGSDTQYFGPGTRLTVL.